The sequence of this TCR beta chain was determined in a study of T cells in Graves' hyperthyroidism and ophthalmopathy. This clonotype was observed many times. Per the germline V gene, CDR1 is MNHNS and CDR2 is SASEGT. The CDR3 is made up of 15 amino acids. Trimming stripped 7 bases from V and 0 bases from J, with 15 bases between. Ophthalmopathy in the patients scored at least 3 on Clinical Activity Score and at least 4 on NOSPECS grade, lasting under 3 months. RNA transcripts gave rise to amplified TCR beta CDR3 regions. The HTBI set primed first-round TCR CDR3 RT-PCR. TCRdb re-analysed the multiplex PCR reads in MiXCR, keeping a single row per CDR3 protein. This table holds about 640,000 distinct CDR3 sequences, less than 25% found once.

Specimen: blood. The chain recombines TRBV6-1 with TRBJ1-2; a weak D match, TRBD1 (5 bases). This clonotype was obtained from a man under 40 with Graves' ophthalmopathy. The CDR3: CASINGATANYGYTF. CDR3 DNA: TGTGCCAGCATTAACGGGGCCACTGCTAACTATGGCTACACCTTC.